The present T cell receptor (beta chain) was sequenced within a study of T cells in Graves' hyperthyroidism and ophthalmopathy (dated by TCRdb to about 2019). At the level of the whole study: To identify TCR V-J signatures that set the groups apart, the researchers used a discovery cohort of approximately 98 patients, made up of under 45 with Graves' ophthalmopathy and 55 to 65 with stable Graves' hyperthyroidism. Prospective prediction of ophthalmopathy was tested in an independent validation cohort consisting of about 20 hyperthyroidism patients and some 15 patients who later progressed to ophthalmopathy. The 100 discovery patients were divided at random into training and test sets in a 7:3 ratio. In addition, the study compared T-cell repertoires in thyroid tissue and in blood from roughly 6 Graves' hyperthyroidism patients. After sampling, hyperthyroidism patients received methimazole starting at 30 mg daily, and ophthalmopathy patients received high-dose intravenous methylprednisolone. TCR Vbeta CDR3 sequencing of approximately 140 peripheral blood samples (roughly 41 ophthalmopathy, 75 to 80 hyperthyroidism and about 17 progressor patients) is reported in the paper. Broad study findings and their caveats: A 13 V-J signature model separated ophthalmopathy from stable hyperthyroidism, with 87.88% sensitivity and 81.08% specificity in cross-validation and 80%/75% in testing. Most expanded thyroid clonotypes (frequency above 0.001) were also detected in blood, a finding suggesting that blood repertoires may reflect thyroid immune responses. In validation, the model predicted progression to ophthalmopathy with approximately 70% sensitivity and roughly 75% specificity, a median of 6.5 months before onset. No statistical method was used to fix the sample size in advance, and group allocation was not hidden from the investigators.

Graves' hyperthyroidism was defined as stable when no progression to ophthalmopathy occurred over 18 months of follow-up. The hyperthyroidism patients were between 18 and 65 years old and newly diagnosed, with a disease duration of less than 2 months. The study excluded patients with uncontrolled infections, other autoimmune diseases, pregnancy or lactation. Diagnoses were established on the basis of clinical symptoms, serum thyroxine and TRAb, thyroid ultrasound, and orbital computed tomography. Trizol reagent was used to extract total RNA, and RNA quality was then checked on an Agilent 2100 Bioanalyzer. V and J are trimmed by 10 bases and 7 bases, and the gene matches miss 12 bases of the junction. From the cysteine through the phenylalanine, the CDR3 covers 13 amino acids. The only DNA kept is the CDR3, 39 bases in frame from the first base. From a lookup of the germline V gene, CDR1 and CDR2 are SNHLY and FYNNEI.

There are many counts of this clonotype. Its recognized antigen is unknown. Within one base of it there is no much larger clone, and no base qualities were kept. The TCR beta CDR3 regions were amplified from RNA transcripts. For the first round of RT-PCR on the TCR CDR3, the HTBI primer set was used together with the Qiagen OneStep RT-PCR kit. Libraries were constructed in a second round of multiplex PCR, after which size selection and purification were carried out. The libraries were sequenced on an Illumina HiSeq2000 using paired-end 100 bp reads. As for the authors' bioinformatics: SOAPnuke was used to process the raw data, throwing out any read that contained adapters or uncalled bases, had a mean Phred below 15, or lacked an exact constant-primer or identifier match. High-quality paired reads were merged using COPE v1.2.5, and each unique nucleotide sequence was defined as a clonotype. Clonotypes were aligned to IMGT TRBV, TRBD and TRBJ reference segments using MiTCR v1.1. The analysis included only V-J combinations with a frequency above 0.0001, which together covered 99% to 99.2% of the repertoires. The TCS score was defined as the ratio of F50 (clonal expansion) to E x V (chaos), calculated using BLOSUM62-based TCRdist between CDR3 peptides within each V-J. Welch's t-statistics and random forest reduced just over 500 V-J features to some 14, which were used in a naive Bayes classifier (R e1071). The Morisita-Horn index was used to measure how similar the thyroid and blood repertoires were. TCRdb redid the processing of the public reads, applying fastp at Q25 and MiXCR, and retained in-frame beta chains. Duplicate CDR3 protein sequences are folded into a single record with the most common DNA and genes. The V and J calls here are based on TCRdb, not the publication. The sample table shows about 98,000 distinct CDR3 sequences, and around 42% are seen once. Roughly 10% of the sample rests with the top ten.

The source material was peripheral blood or thyroid tissue (not recorded which). The clonotype comes from a woman between 25 and 40 years old with Graves' hyperthyroidism. The sequence joins TRBV2 to TRBJ1-2, with 7 bases aligning to TRBD1. The sequenced DNA: TGTGCCAACCTGGACAGGTCGTTCGGTGGCTACACCTTC. It translates as CANLDRSFGGYTF.